Presented here are 8 T cell receptor beta chains from one specimen sequenced in a study of control samples from healthy donors and cancer patients. The table came from immunoSEQ multiplex PCR; TCRdb's copy has only in-frame clones and leaves some out. The sample holds around 180,000 clones, around 90% seen once. Sequencing was done on a sample of blood. These receptors all stem from a woman aged 25-40 years in good health.

The chain couples TRBV27 to TRBJ1-2; 10 bases are a match to TRBD1. V trimming: 4 bases; J trimming: 8 bases; junction bases outside the gene matches: 13. The germline V gene has CDR1 MNHEY and CDR2 SMNVEV (reference sequence). This CDR3 has 16 amino acids. CDR3 coding DNA: TGTGCCAGCAGTTCGCCCCGACAGGGGGCTTTGAGGGGCTACACCTTC. Translation gives CASSSPRQGALRGYTF.

The rearrangement uses TRBV10-1 and TRBJ2-7, with D perhaps matching TRBD1 (6 bases). The CDR3 extends over 17 amino acids. Germline V gene sequence: CDR1 WNHNN, CDR2 SYGVQD (reference sequence). Trimming cost V 5 bases and J 4 bases, with 24 bases left between them. The chain's CDR3 is CASSLSSRKKRGYEQYF. As DNA, the CDR3 is TGCGCCAGCAGTCTTTCCTCTAGAAAAAAAAGGGGGTACGAGCAGTACTTC.

This clone was detected only once. This chain's CDR3 is CASSPLGATGELFF. The CDR3 DNA is TGTGCCAGCAGCCCCTTGGGGGCGACCGGGGAGCTGTTTTTT. V is TRBV11-3 and J is TRBJ2-2; perhaps TRBD1 as D (6 bases). Looked up from germline, CDR1 is SGHNT and CDR2 is YENEEA. CDR3 length: 14 residues. V was clipped by 5 bases and J by 5 bases, with 12 bases between them.

V is TRBV27 and J is TRBJ2-7, with TRBD2 identical over 12 bases. Germline assignment: CDR1 MNHEY and CDR2 SMNVEV (reference sequence). This CDR3 is 15 amino acids long. Trimming cost V 3 bases and J 5 bases; bases outside gene matches: 5. This CDR3 is CASSFRLAGVDEQYF. The CDR3 coding sequence is TGTGCCAGCAGTTTTCGACTAGCGGGAGTGGACGAGCAGTACTTC.

CDR3 sequence reads: CASSRDSGGTQYF. The CDR3 DNA reads TGTGCCAGCAGCCGCGACTCGGGGGGTACGCAGTATTTT. The chain is built from TRBV5-4 and TRBJ2-3; 7 nucleotides match TRBD2. The J segment lost 8 bases and the V segment lost 4 bases, leaving 7 bases of the junction unmatched. CDR3 size: 13 residues. Germline values: CDR1 SGHNT, CDR2 YYREEE (reference sequence). Complete variable domain (other parts from reference TRBV5-4 and TRBJ2-3): ETGVTQSPTHLIKTRGQQVTLRCSSQSGHNTVSWYQQALGQGPQFIFQYYREEENGRGNFPPRFSGLQFPNYSSELNVNALELDDSALYLCASSRDSGGTQYFGPGTRLTVL.

This clone occurred once. The chain has TRBV11-2 and TRBJ2-3; D unresolved. Deletions cut 5 bases from V and 3 bases from J, with 6 bases between. This CDR3 has 12 amino acids. Germline CDR1 and CDR2: SGHAT and FQNNGV. The CDR3 protein is CASSTSTDTQYF. The CDR3 coding sequence is TGTGCCAGCAGCACCAGTACAGATACGCAGTATTTT.

The chain recombines TRBV20-1 with TRBJ2-1, with 11 positions matching TRBD2. V was pared by 3 bases and J by 8 bases, with 9 bases of the junction left unmatched. CDR3 length: 15 amino acids. Germline assignment: CDR1 DFQATT and CDR2 SNEGSKA (reference sequence). DNA of the CDR3: TGCAGTGCTAGTTCGCCTAGCGGGGGGTTAGATGAGCAGTTCTTC. Amino acids: CSASSPSGGLDEQFF.

The genes are TRBV5-1 and TRBJ2-7, with a tentative D call TRBD1 (6 bases). CDR1 is SGHRS and CDR2 is YFSETQ in the germline V gene. Trimming shortened V by 4 bases and J by 3 bases, and 11 bases separated the two germline ends. The CDR3 covers 13 residues. CDR3 sequence reads: CASSIGQRYEQYF. DNA for the CDR3: TGCGCCAGCAGCATCGGACAGCGCTACGAGCAGTACTTC. The full variable domain, in which reference TRBV5-1 and TRBJ2-7 provide the parts outside the CDR3, is KAGVTQTPRYLIKTRGQQVTLSCSPISGHRSVSWYQQTPGQGLQFLFEYFSETQRNKGNFPGRFSGRQFSNSRSEMNVSTLELGDSALYLCASSIGQRYEQYFGPGTRLTVT.